The clone carrying this T cell receptor (beta chain) was picked up many times. The record originates from a study of HIV-infected children after antiretroviral therapy interruption. Study background: Interruption group median age around 8.8 years; continuous group roughly 8 years.

V shed 1 base and J 3 bases; nucleotides not matched to a gene: 8. This CDR3 contains 17 residues. Germline CDR1 SGHVS, CDR2 FQNEAQ. Unique molecular identifiers were included in an RNA-based 3' RACE TCR library. MiXCR, applied by TCRdb to the 3' RACE reads, yields one record per CDR3 protein. The table records about 86,000 distinct CDR3 sequences, about 7.2% of them present only once. The treatment denotes: PENTA 11 planned treatment interruption arm or continuous ART arm. At least 5 million viable PBMCs were required per cryopreserved sample. The clonotype was recovered from a pool of human donors with HIV. This specimen consisted of CD45RA+ CD4+ T cells from PBMCs, pooled from several time points, obtained from a donor given antiretroviral therapy, either interrupted or continuous. Specified subset: naive CD4+ CD45RA+ CD45RO- T cells. The J gene is TRBJ2-1, the V gene TRBV7-8; TRBD2 matches 8 bases. CDR3 coding DNA: TGTGCCAGCAGCTTAGTACAAGCGGGAGTTTTCTACAATGAGCAGTTCTTC. Amino acids: CASSLVQAGVFYNEQFF.